The T cell receptor (beta chain) described here comes from a study of blood T cell repertoires in COVID-19. Trimming took 3 bases from V and 6 from J, leaving 13 bases between them. CDR3 length equals 14 residues. Germline-derived CDR1 and CDR2 are KGHDR and SFDVKD. No more than 2 weeks before study entry, exposed participants had met a case of COVID-19. In this sample, this clone turned up once. Here immunoSEQ multiplex PCR was the method, and the copy in TCRdb shows in-frame clones only, minus some. The data hold 200,000 to 250,000 clones, with over 75% observed a single time. The V gene is TRBV24-1, the J gene TRBJ1-1; D ambiguous. The source of this sequence is a woman aged 30 to 39 who had been exposed to COVID-19. Source material: PBMCs or T cells enriched from blood (not recorded which). DNA of the CDR3: TGTGCCACCAGTGATCCAAATTACAGCCCTGAAGCTTTCTTT. Translated: CATSDPNYSPEAFF.